The T cell receptor beta chain under discussion was sequenced for a study of spatial heterogeneity in lung cancer. Study-wide points: Counts that tracked tumor mutation counts were those of expanded intratumoral alpha and beta TCRs.

The time point: sample taken at primary tumor resection. There were 70 to 80 donors, all of them untreated patients with early-stage non-small cell lung cancer. Material for sequencing was whole RNA from tumor, nontumor lung or frozen PBMC, left unsorted. CDR1 SGHRS and CDR2 YFSETQ come from the germline V gene. CDR3 length: 15 residues. Trimming left V 3 bases short and J 6 bases short, with 18 bases between. TCRdb fed the 5' RACE reads into MiXCR, producing one record per CDR3 protein. The table lists about 6,000 distinct CDR3 sequences, about 8.9% of them singletons, with about 25% in the top ten. This clonotype was counted many times. Its antigen is still unknown.

This receptor was identified in a female donor with early-stage non-small cell lung cancer. The sample here was lung tumor tissue, taken at surgery. V gene TRBV5-1 combines with J gene TRBJ2-5, with D tentatively TRBD1 or TRBD2 (5 bases each). The CDR3: CASSSGSGSGKTQYF. CDR3 DNA sequence: TGCGCCAGCAGCTCGGGATCAGGGTCTGGAAAGACCCAGTACTTC.